The text below deals with one T cell receptor (beta chain). Its target is unknown. Germline-derived CDR1 and CDR2 are SQVTM and ANQGSEA. Trimming took off 6 bases at V and 3 bases at J, with 8 bases between the two ends. The CDR3 length is 11 residues. In TCRdb, the 5' RACE reads were re-called with MiXCR into one record per CDR3 protein. The sample carries around 310,000 distinct CDR3 sequences, roughly 19% recorded once. This entry is derived from a study of T-cell memory formation after mild COVID-19. Overall study findings and caveats: Whether second-wave clones peaking at day 37 were SARS-CoV-2 specific went unconfirmed.

Material for sequencing was PBMCs or a T cell subset sorted from them (not recorded which). The sequence derives from a man younger than 35 who had mild COVID-19 (a few samples of this study predate the infection). Cell type and time point are not known. The gene calls are TRBV29-1 and TRBJ1-1; D remains unclear. CDR3 DNA: TGCAGCGTGACCCGGTACACTGAAGCTTTCTTT. This gives the protein CSVTRYTEAFF.